This T cell receptor beta chain was captured by sequencing in a study of CD8 T cells in Susac syndrome. The RNA, 0.5 to 1 ug, was put through reverse transcription using random hexamers. MiXCR was run by TCRdb on the immunoSEQ multiplex PCR reads, yielding one entry per CDR3 protein. The table includes 250,000 to 350,000 distinct CDR3 sequences, roughly 85% detected once. Germline CDR1 is WNHNN and CDR2 is SYGVQD (reference sequence). V was clipped by 3 bases and J by 2 bases, with 6 bases between them. This CDR3 is built from 13 residues. TCR beta was sequenced from blood CD8+ and CD4+ T cells. Sample: CD8+ T cells from PBMCs. The chain has TRBV10-1 and TRBJ2-3; maybe TRBD1 (5 bases). This receptor was obtained from a human donor with multiple sclerosis. As DNA, the CDR3 is TGCGCCAGCAGTGAACAGGACACAGATACGCAGTATTTT. Its translation is CASSEQDTDTQYF.